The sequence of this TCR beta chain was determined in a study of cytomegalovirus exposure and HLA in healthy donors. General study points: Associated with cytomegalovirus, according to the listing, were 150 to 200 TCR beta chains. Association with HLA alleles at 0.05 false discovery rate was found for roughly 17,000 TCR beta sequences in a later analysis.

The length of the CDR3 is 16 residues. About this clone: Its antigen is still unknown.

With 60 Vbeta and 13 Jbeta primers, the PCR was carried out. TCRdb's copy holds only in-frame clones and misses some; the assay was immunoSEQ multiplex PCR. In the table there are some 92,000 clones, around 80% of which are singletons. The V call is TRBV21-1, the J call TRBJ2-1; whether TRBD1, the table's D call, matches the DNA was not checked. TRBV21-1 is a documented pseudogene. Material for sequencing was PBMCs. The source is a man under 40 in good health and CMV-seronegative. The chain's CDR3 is CASSKAGRVIYNEQFF. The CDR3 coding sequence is TGTGCCAGCAGCAAAGCTGGCAGGGTGATCTACAATGAGCAGTTCTTC.